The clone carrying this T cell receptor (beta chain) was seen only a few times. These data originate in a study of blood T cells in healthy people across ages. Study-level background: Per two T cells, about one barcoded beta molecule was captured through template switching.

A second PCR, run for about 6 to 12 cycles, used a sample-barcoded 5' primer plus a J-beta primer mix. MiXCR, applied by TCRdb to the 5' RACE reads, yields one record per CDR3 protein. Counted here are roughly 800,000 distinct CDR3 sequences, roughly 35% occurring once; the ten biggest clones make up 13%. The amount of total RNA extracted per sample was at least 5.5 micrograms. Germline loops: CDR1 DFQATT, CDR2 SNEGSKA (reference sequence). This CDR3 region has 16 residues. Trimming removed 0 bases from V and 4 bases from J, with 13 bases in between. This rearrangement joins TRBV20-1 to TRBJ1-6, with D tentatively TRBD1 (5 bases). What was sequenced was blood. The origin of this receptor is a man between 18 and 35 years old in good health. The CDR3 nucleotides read TGCAGTGCTAGAGATCTCCAGGGAACTTATAATTCACCCCTCCACTTT. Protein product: CSARDLQGTYNSPLHF.